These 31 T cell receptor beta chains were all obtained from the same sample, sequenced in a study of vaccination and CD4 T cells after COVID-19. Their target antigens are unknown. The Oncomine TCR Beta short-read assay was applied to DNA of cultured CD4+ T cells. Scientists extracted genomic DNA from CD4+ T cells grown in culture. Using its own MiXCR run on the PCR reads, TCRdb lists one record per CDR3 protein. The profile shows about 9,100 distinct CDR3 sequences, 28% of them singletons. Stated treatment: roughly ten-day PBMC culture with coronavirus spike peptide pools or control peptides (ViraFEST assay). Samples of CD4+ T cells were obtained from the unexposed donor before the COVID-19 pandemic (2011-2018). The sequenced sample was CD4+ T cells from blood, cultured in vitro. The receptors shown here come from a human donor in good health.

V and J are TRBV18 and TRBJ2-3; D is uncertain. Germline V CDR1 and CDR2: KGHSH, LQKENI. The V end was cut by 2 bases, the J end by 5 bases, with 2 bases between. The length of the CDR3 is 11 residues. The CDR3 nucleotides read TGTGCCAGCTCACCAGGAGATACGCAGTATTTT. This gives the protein CASSPGDTQYF.

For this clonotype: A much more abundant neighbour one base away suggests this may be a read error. Here the CDR3 DNA reads TGTGCCAGCTGGCACAGGGGGCTGGGCTATGGCTACACCTTC. This encodes CASWHRGLGYGYTF. The gene calls are TRBV6-1 and TRBJ1-2; TRBD1 matches 9 bases. This CDR3 region has 14 residues. V lost 8 bases, J lost 4 bases, and 8 bases stayed unmatched. Germline V gene sequence: CDR1 MNHNS, CDR2 SASEGT.

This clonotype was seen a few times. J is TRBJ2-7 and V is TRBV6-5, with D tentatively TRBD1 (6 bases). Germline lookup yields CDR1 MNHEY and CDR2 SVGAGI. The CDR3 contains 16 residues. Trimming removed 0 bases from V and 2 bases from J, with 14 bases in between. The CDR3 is CASSYSAWGTTYEQYF. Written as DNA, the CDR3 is TGTGCCAGCAGTTACTCTGCGTGGGGGACAACCTACGAGCAGTACTTC.

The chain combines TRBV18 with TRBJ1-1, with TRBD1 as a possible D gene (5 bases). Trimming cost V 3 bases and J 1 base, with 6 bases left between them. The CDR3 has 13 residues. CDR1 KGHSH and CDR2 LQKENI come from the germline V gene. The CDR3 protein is CASSPQGNTEAFF. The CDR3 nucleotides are TGTGCCAGCTCACCGCAGGGGAACACTGAAGCTTTCTTT.

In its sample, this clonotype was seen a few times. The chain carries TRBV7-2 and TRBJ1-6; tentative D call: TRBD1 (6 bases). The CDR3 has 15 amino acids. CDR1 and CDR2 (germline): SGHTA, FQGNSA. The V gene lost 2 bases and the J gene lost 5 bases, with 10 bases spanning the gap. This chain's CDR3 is CASSLPGVNNSPLHF. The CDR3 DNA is TGTGCCAGCAGCTTACCAGGGGTAAATAATTCACCCCTCCACTTT. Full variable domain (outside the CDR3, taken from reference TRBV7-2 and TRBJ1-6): GAGVSQSPSNKVTEKGKDVELRCDPISGHTALYWYRQSLGQGLEFLIYFQGNSAPDKSGLPSDRFSAERTGGSVSTLTIQRTQQEDSAVYLCASSLPGVNNSPLHFGNGTRLTVT.

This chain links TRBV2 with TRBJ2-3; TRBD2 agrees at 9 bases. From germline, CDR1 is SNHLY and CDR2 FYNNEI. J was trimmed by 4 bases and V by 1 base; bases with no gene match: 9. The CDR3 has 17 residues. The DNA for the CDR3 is TGTGCCAGCAGTGAAGGGAAACTAGCGGGTGGGGCAGATACGCAGTATTTT. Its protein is CASSEGKLAGGADTQYF.

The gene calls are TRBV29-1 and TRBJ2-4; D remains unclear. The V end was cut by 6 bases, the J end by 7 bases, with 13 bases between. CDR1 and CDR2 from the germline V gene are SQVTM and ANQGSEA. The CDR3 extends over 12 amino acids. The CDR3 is CSVKFRDNIQYF. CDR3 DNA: TGCAGCGTCAAATTTCGTGATAACATTCAGTACTTC.

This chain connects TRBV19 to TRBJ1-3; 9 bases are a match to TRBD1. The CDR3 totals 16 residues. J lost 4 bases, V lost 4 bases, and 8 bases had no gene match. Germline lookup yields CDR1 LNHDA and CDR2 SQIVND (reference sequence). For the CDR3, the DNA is TGTGCCAGTAGTACGTCCGGGACAGGGAGGGGAAACACCATATATTTT. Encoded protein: CASSTSGTGRGNTIYF.

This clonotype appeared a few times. The CDR3 DNA follows: TGTGCCAGCAGTTTACCAGGCCTAGCGGGAGCCAGTGAGCAGTTCTTC. Translation: CASSLPGLAGASEQFF. The genes are TRBV28 and TRBJ2-1; the match to TRBD2 covers 10 bases. V dropped 2 bases and J dropped 9; count of bases not matched to a gene: 10. This CDR3 is built from 16 residues. Germline CDR1 reads MDHEN; CDR2 reads SYDVKM.

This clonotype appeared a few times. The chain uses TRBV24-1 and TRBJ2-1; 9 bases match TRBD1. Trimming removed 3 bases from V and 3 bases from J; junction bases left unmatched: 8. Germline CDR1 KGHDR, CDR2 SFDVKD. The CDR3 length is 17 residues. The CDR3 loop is CATSDPNPGQGYNEQFF. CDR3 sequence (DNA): TGTGCCACCAGTGATCCGAACCCGGGACAGGGCTACAATGAGCAGTTCTTC.

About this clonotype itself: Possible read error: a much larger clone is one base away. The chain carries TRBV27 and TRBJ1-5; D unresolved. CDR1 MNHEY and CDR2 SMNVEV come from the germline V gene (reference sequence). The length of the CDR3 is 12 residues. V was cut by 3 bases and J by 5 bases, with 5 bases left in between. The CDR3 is CASSFEDQPQHF. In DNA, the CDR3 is TGTGCCAGCAGTTTCGAGGATCAGCCCCAGCATTTT.

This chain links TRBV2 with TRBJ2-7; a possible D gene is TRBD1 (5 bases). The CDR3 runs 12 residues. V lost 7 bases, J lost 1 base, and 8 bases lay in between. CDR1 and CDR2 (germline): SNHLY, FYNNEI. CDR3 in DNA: TGTGCCAGCAAGGACAAGTCCTACGAGCAGTACTTC. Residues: CASKDKSYEQYF.

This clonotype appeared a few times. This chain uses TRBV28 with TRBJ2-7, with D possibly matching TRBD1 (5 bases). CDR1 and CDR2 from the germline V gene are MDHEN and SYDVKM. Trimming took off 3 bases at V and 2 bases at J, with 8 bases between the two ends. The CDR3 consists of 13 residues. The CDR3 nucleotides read TGTGCCAGCAGTTTTTCAGGGCCCTACGAGCAGTACTTC. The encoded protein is CASSFSGPYEQYF.

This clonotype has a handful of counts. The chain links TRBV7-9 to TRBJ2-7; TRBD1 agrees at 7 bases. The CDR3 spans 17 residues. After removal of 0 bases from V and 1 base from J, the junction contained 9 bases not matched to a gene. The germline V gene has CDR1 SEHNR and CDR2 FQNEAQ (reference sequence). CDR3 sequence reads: CASSLAPTGLRSYEQYF. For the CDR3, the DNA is TGTGCCAGCAGCTTAGCCCCGACAGGGTTAAGGTCCTACGAGCAGTACTTC.

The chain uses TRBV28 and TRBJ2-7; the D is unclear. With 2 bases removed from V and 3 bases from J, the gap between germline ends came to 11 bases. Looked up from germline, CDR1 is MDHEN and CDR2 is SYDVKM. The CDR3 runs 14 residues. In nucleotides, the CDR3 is TGTGCCAGCAGTTTACCTCACCATAACTACGAGCAGTACTTC. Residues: CASSLPHHNYEQYF.

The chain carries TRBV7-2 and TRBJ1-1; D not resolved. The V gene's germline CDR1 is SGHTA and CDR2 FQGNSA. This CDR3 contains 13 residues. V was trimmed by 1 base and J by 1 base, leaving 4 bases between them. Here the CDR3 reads CASSLGRNTEAFF. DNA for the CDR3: TGTGCCAGCAGCTTAGGCAGGAACACTGAAGCTTTCTTT. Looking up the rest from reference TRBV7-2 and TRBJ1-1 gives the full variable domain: GAGVSQSPSNKVTEKGKDVELRCDPISGHTALYWYRQSLGQGLEFLIYFQGNSAPDKSGLPSDRFSAERTGGSVSTLTIQRTQQEDSAVYLCASSLGRNTEAFFGQGTRLTVV.

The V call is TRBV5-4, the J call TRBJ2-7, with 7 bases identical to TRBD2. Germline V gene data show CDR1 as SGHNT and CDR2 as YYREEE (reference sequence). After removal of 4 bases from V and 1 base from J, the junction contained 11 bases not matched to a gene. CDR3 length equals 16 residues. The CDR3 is CASSLFLRGTSYEQYF. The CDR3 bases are TGTGCCAGCAGCCTGTTTCTGCGGGGGACGTCCTACGAGCAGTACTTC.

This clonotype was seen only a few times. CDR3 nucleotide sequence: TGTGCCAGCAGCCTGACGACTCTTAGGGGATACTACGAGCAGTACTTC. Translating it yields CASSLTTLRGYYEQYF. This rearrangement joins TRBV28 to TRBJ2-7; possible D gene TRBD1, 5 bases. This CDR3 has 16 amino acids. CDR1 and CDR2 from the germline V gene are MDHEN and SYDVKM. The V end lost 6 bases, the J end lost 3 bases, and 21 bases lay between the germline ends.

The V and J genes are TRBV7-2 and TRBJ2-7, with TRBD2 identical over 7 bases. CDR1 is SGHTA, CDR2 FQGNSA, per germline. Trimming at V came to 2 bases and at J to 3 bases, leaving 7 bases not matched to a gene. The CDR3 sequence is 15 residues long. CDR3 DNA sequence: TGTGCCAGCAGCTTATTCAGGGCGGGAGACTACGAGCAGTACTTC. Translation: CASSLFRAGDYEQYF.

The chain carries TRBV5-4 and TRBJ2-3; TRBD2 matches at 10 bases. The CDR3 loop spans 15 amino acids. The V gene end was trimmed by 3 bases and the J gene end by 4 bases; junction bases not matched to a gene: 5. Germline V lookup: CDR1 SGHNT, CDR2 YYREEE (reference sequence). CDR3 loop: CASSSSSGSADTQYF. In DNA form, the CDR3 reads TGTGCCAGCAGCTCATCTAGCGGGAGCGCAGATACGCAGTATTTT.

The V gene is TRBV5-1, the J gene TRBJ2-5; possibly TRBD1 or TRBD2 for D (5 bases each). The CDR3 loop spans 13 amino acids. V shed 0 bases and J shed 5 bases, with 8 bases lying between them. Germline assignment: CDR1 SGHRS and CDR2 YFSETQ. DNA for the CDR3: TGCGCCAGCAGCTTGGAAGGGACGGAGACCCAGTACTTC. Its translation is CASSLEGTETQYF.

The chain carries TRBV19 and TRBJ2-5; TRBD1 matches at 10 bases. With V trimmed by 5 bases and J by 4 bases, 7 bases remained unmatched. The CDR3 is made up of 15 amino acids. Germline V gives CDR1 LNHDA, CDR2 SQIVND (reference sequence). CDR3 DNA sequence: TGTGCCAGTAGTCGGACAGGGGGTGCCCGAGAGACCCAGTACTTC. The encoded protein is CASSRTGGARETQYF.

CDR3 region: CSARTTGTGVYEQYF. The DNA of the CDR3 is TGCAGTGCTAGAACGACCGGGACAGGGGTTTACGAGCAGTACTTC. This chain links TRBV20-1 with TRBJ2-7; 10 bases match TRBD1. Looked up from germline, CDR1 is DFQATT and CDR2 is SNEGSKA (reference sequence). The CDR3 runs to 15 residues. The V gene end was trimmed by 2 bases and the J gene end by 4 bases; junction bases not matched to a gene: 8.

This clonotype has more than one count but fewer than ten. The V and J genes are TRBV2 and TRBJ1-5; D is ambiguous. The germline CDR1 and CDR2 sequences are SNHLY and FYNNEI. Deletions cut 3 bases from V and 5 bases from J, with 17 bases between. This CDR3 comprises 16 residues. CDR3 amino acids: CASSEIGILLDQPQHF. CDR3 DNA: TGTGCCAGCAGTGAGATTGGCATCTTACTGGATCAGCCCCAGCATTTT.

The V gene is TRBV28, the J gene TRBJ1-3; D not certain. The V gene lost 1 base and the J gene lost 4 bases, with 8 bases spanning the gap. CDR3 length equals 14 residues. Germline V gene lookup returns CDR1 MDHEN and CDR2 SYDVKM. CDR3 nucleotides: TGTGCCAGCAGTTTATTTTTCGGGGGAAACACCATATATTTT. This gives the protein CASSLFFGGNTIYF.

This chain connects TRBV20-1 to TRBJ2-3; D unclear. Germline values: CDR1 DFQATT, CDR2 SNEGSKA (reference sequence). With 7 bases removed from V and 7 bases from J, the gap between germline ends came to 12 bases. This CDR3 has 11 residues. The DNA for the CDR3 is TGCAGTGGAGTGGATATGAATACGCAGTATTTT. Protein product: CSGVDMNTQYF.

CDR3 amino acids: CSVEDWGGPHEQYF. In DNA form, the CDR3 reads TGCAGCGTTGAAGATTGGGGAGGTCCGCACGAGCAGTACTTC. The rearrangement links TRBV29-1 to TRBJ2-7; D perhaps matches TRBD2 (6 bases). The CDR3 has 14 residues. V lost 0 bases to trimming and J lost 5 bases, with 14 bases between them. Germline V gene data show CDR1 as SQVTM and CDR2 as ANQGSEA.

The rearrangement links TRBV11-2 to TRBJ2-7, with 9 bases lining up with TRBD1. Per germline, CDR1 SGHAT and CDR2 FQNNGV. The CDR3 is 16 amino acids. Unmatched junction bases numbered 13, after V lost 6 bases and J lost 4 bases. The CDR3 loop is CASSRVKGDRAYEQYF. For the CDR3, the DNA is TGTGCCAGCAGTAGGGTGAAGGGGGACAGGGCTTACGAGCAGTACTTC. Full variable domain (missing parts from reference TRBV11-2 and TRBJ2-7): EAGVAQSPRYKIIEKRQSVAFWCNPISGHATLYWYQQILGQGPKLLIQFQNNGVVDDSQLPKDRFSAERLKGVDSTLKIQPAKLEDSAVYLCASSRVKGDRAYEQYFGPGTRLTVT.

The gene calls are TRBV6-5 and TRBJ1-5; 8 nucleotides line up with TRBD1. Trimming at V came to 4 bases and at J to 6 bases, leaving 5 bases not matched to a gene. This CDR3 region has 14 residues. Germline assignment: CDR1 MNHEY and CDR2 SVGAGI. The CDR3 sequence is CASSSQGEAQPQHF. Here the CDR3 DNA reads TGTGCCAGCAGTTCACAGGGGGAAGCTCAGCCCCAGCATTTT.

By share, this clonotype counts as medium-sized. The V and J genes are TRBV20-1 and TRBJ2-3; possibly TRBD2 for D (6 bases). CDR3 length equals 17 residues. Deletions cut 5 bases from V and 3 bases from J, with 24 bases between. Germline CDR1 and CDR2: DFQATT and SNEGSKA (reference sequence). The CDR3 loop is CSADAGWAGRGTDTQYF. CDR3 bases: TGCAGTGCTGATGCAGGGTGGGCGGGACGAGGGACAGATACGCAGTATTTT.

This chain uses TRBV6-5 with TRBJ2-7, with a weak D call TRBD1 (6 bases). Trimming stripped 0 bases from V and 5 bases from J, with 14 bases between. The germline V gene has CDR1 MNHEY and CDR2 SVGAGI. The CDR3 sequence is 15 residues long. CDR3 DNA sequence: TGTGCCAGCAGTTACTCGAGGAACAGGGAGAACGAGCAGTACTTC. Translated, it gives CASSYSRNRENEQYF.